The clone carrying this TCR beta chain occurred many times. A lack of ophthalmopathy progression within 18 months defined stable Graves' hyperthyroidism. Patients showing uncontrolled infection, other autoimmune disease, pregnancy or lactation were ineligible. Together with thyroid ultrasound, orbital computed tomography, serum thyroxine and TRAb, clinical symptoms were used for diagnoses. Cells are PBMCs isolated from around 9.4 ml of fresh blood. The investigators amplified TCR beta CDR3 regions from RNA transcripts. Researchers ran a first-round RT-PCR on the TCR CDR3 using the HTBI primer set. TCRdb redid the calling of the multiplex PCR reads with MiXCR, one entry per CDR3 protein. The table has 550,000 to 650,000 distinct CDR3 sequences, 14% seen once; the top ten hold over 11%. The source of the sample is a study of T cells in Graves' hyperthyroidism and ophthalmopathy. The CDR3 covers 15 residues. From germline, CDR1 is MNHEY and CDR2 SVGEGT. The germline V and J ends were trimmed by 6 bases and 3 bases, with 17 bases remaining between them.

Sequenced material: blood. The chain combines TRBV6-2 or TRBV6-3 with TRBJ1-1; weak D call: TRBD1 (6 bases). The source is a woman aged 40 to 50 with Graves' hyperthyroidism. CDR3 region: CASRTKGGRYTEAFF. The DNA for the CDR3 is TGTGCCAGCAGGACTAAGGGGGGAAGGTACACTGAAGCTTTCTTT.